This TCR beta chain was documented in a study of neoadjuvant anti-PD-1 for oral cavity cancer. At the level of the study: Non-progressing patients received a fourth nivolumab dose near day 43, then surgery on days 50-56.

The CDR3 sequence is 12 residues long. V was shortened by 4 bases and J by 0 bases, with 4 bases between the two germline ends. Germline V gene lookup returns CDR1 SGDLS and CDR2 YYNGEE. The method was immunoSEQ multiplex PCR; TCRdb's version includes in-frame clones alone and lacks a portion of them. There are 15,000 or so clones in the sample; approximately 70% occur only once, and around 3.1% lies in the top ten. The V call is TRBV9, the J call TRBJ1-1; D gene uncertain. The sample was PBMCs, taken before nivolumab (anti-PD-1) treatment. The origin of this receptor is a person between 40 and 80 years old with oral cavity squamous cell carcinoma. CDR3 amino acids: CASSSMNTEAFF. The CDR3 DNA sequence: TGTGCCAGCAGCTCCATGAACACTGAAGCTTTCTTT.